A single sample is the source of the 23 T cell receptor beta chains below, sequenced in a study of cytomegalovirus exposure and HLA in healthy donors (dated 2017 in TCRdb). Libraries were prepared through the immunoSEQ multiplex PCR assay. A mixture of 60 forward primers for TCR Vbeta segments and 13 reverse primers for TCR Jbeta segments was used in the multiplex PCR. This immuneACCESS table, as held by TCRdb, lists in-frame sequences with V and J called but not all clones. Of the missing ones, under half trace to an unresolved V gene in checked studies; the others have no known cause. For this sample the table gives some 120,000 clones, of which less than 85% were detected only once. 1.2% of the sample is in the top ten clones. Source material: PBMCs. Receptor source: a female donor in good health and CMV-seronegative.

This clone appeared a single time. This chain uses TRBV7-8 with TRBJ1-2, with TRBD1 identical over 7 bases. The ends lost 5 bases at V and 6 bases at J; junction bases unmatched: 9. Germline values: CDR1 SGHVS, CDR2 FQNEAQ. The CDR3 has 14 amino acids. CDR3 in DNA: TGTGCCAGCAGCCCCAACAGGGGCAAGAATGGCTACACCTTC. Amino acid sequence: CASSPNRGKNGYTF.

This sequence joins TRBV18 and TRBJ1-1; D perhaps matches TRBD1 (6 bases). CDR3 size: 18 residues. Between the trimmed V and J ends, which lost 2 bases and 0 bases, there was a span of 19 bases. CDR1 is KGHSH, CDR2 LQKENI, per germline. DNA for the CDR3: TGTGCCAGCTCACCATCACTTGGCAGGGGCCTGATGAACACTGAAGCTTTCTTT. This encodes CASSPSLGRGLMNTEAFF.

This clone turned up a few times. This chain uses TRBV19 with TRBJ2-7, with a tentative D call TRBD2 (5 bases). CDR1 and CDR2 (germline): LNHDA, SQIVND (reference sequence). The CDR3 runs to 13 residues. V was trimmed by 5 bases and J by 2 bases, leaving 10 bases between them. Here the CDR3 DNA reads TGTGCCAGTAGTGAGGGCCTCGCCTACGAGCAGTACTTC. This codes for CASSEGLAYEQYF.

This chain joins TRBV5-1 and TRBJ2-1; the D gene is possibly TRBD2 (5 bases). Germline assignment: CDR1 SGHRS and CDR2 YFSETQ. Trimming removed 2 bases at V and 7 bases at J, with 13 bases between. There are 14 residues in the CDR3. This chain's CDR3 is CASSLRESGNEQFF. The CDR3 DNA reads as TGCGCCAGCAGCTTAAGGGAGTCTGGGAATGAGCAGTTCTTC.

V is TRBV11-2 and J is TRBJ1-2, with D hard to call. The V end was cut by 3 bases, the J end by 5 bases, with 10 bases between. The CDR3 has 13 residues. Germline-derived CDR1 and CDR2 are SGHAT and FQNNGV. CDR3 in amino acids: CASSFPRGYGYTF. CDR3 coding DNA: TGTGCCAGCAGCTTCCCTCGGGGTTATGGCTACACCTTC.

The sample holds one count of this clone. This chain connects TRBV9 to TRBJ1-4; possibly TRBD1 for D (5 bases). Germline lookup yields CDR1 SGDLS and CDR2 YYNGEE. CDR3 size: 15 residues. V was shortened by 5 bases and J by 0 bases, with 11 bases between the two germline ends. CDR3 protein: CASSPTGATNEKLFF. The DNA for the CDR3 is TGTGCCAGCAGTCCTACAGGAGCAACTAATGAAAAACTGTTTTTT.

The CDR3 DNA reads as TGTGCCAGCACAGAGAGGGGGCCCTATAATTCACCCCTCCACTTT. This sequence encodes CASTERGPYNSPLHF. The rearrangement joins TRBV2 to TRBJ1-6; 7 bases are shared with TRBD1. The V segment lost 7 bases and the J segment 2 bases; nucleotides outside the gene matches: 5. The CDR3 sequence is 15 residues long. Germline V lookup: CDR1 SNHLY, CDR2 FYNNEI.

The chain recombines TRBV10-3 with TRBJ2-5; 8 nucleotides match TRBD2. CDR3 length equals 15 residues. Germline V gene sequence: CDR1 ENHRY, CDR2 SYGVKD. The junction had 4 bases not matched to a gene; V was cut back by 3 bases and J by 1 base. Written as DNA, the CDR3 is TGTGCCATCAGTGATATAGCGGGGAGCCAAGAGACCCAGTACTTC. Encoded protein: CAISDIAGSQETQYF.

This chain connects TRBV4-2 to TRBJ1-1; a possible D gene is TRBD1 (6 bases). Germline-derived CDR1 and CDR2 are LGHNA and YNFKEQ. The CDR3 runs to 14 residues. Deletions cut 4 bases from V and 4 bases from J, with 13 bases between. CDR3 nucleotides: TGTGCCAGCAGCCGGGGGGGGCGGGGCACTGAAGCTTTCTTT. It codes for CASSRGGRGTEAFF.

V is TRBV6-1 and J is TRBJ1-2; tentative D call: TRBD1 (5 bases). The germline V gene has CDR1 MNHNS and CDR2 SASEGT. The V and J ends lost 8 bases and 8 bases respectively, with 21 bases between them. CDR3 length equals 14 residues. The CDR3 DNA reads TGTGCCAGCGAACCCCCCGAGCGCCGGGGGGGCTACACCTTC. This codes for CASEPPERRGGYTF.

The J gene is TRBJ1-4, the V gene TRBV5-8; maybe TRBD1 (6 bases). CDR1 and CDR2 (germline): SGHTS, YDEGEE. The ends were cut back, 2 bases at V and 7 bases at J, with 21 bases in the middle. This CDR3 spans 17 amino acids. In DNA form, the CDR3 reads TGTGCCAGCAGCTTTTCAGGGGCTATTGGTTCTGGTGAAAAACTGTTTTTT. Translation gives CASSFSGAIGSGEKLFF.

With respect to this clone: At the DNA level, this CDR3 is encoded by other sequences in the same sample as well. The genes are TRBV29-1 and TRBJ1-1, with 7 bases identical to TRBD1. The CDR3 is 10 residues long. The junction had 2 bases not matched to a gene; V was cut back by 5 bases and J by 8 bases. Germline loops: CDR1 SQVTM, CDR2 ANQGSEA. CDR3 sequence: CSVRDSEAFF. The DNA of the CDR3 is TGCAGCGTTCGGGACAGCGAAGCTTTCTTT.

The V and J genes are TRBV18 and TRBJ2-7; 10 bases agree with TRBD1. Unmatched junction bases numbered 5, after V lost 6 bases and J lost 6 bases. The CDR3 runs 13 residues. Germline values: CDR1 KGHSH, CDR2 LQKENI. The CDR3 loop is CASSGTGDGEQYF. Written as DNA, the CDR3 is TGTGCCAGCTCGGGGACAGGGGATGGCGAGCAGTACTTC. The variable domain in full, completed from reference TRBV18 and TRBJ2-7, reads NAGVMQNPRHLVRRRGQEARLRCSPMKGHSHVYWYRQLPEEGLKFMVYLQKENIIDESGMPKERFSAEFPKEGPSILRIQQVVRGDSAAYFCASSGTGDGEQYFGPGTRLTVT.

The chain recombines TRBV10-3 with TRBJ2-1, with TRBD1 as a possible D gene (5 bases). The length of the CDR3 is 11 residues. CDR1 and CDR2 (germline): ENHRY, SYGVKD. Trimming left V 6 bases short and J 6 bases short, with 6 bases between. The CDR3 loop reads CAIRGVNEQFF. In nucleotides, the CDR3 is TGTGCCATCAGAGGGGTCAATGAGCAGTTCTTC.

CDR3 sequence: CASSLGILGEQYF. CDR3 DNA: TGTGCCAGCAGCTTGGGGATCCTAGGAGAGCAGTACTTC. The chain carries TRBV5-5 and TRBJ2-7, with unresolved D. Germline-derived CDR1 and CDR2 are SGHKS and YYEKEE (reference sequence). This CDR3 comprises 13 residues. V was trimmed by 0 bases and J by 7 bases, leaving 11 bases between them.

V gene TRBV7-9 combines with J gene TRBJ2-1; weak D call: TRBD2 (6 bases). This CDR3 contains 13 residues. From germline, CDR1 is SEHNR and CDR2 FQNEAQ (reference sequence). The ends were cut back, 5 bases at V and 6 bases at J, with 11 bases in the middle. CDR3 sequence reads: CASSRDSRNEQFF. CDR3 DNA: TGTGCCAGCAGCCGGGACTCCCGCAATGAGCAGTTCTTC.

This sequence joins TRBV28 and TRBJ2-7; a weak D match, TRBD2 (5 bases). The CDR3 consists of 12 residues. With 6 bases removed from V and 3 bases from J, the gap between germline ends came to 9 bases. CDR1 MDHEN and CDR2 SYDVKM come from the germline V gene. The DNA of the CDR3 is TGTGCCAGCAGAACCGGGGACTACGAGCAGTACTTC. Amino acids: CASRTGDYEQYF.

The chain is built from TRBV7-9 and TRBJ2-3; TRBD2 aligns across 7 bases. Germline lookup yields CDR1 SEHNR and CDR2 FQNEAQ (reference sequence). The CDR3 length is 13 residues. The ends lost 4 bases at V and 6 bases at J; junction bases unmatched: 4. The CDR3 sequence: CASSSFSGDTQYF. The CDR3 region has the DNA TGTGCCAGCAGCTCATTTAGCGGGGATACGCAGTATTTT.

The genes are TRBV23-1 and TRBJ2-5, with D tentatively TRBD2 (6 bases). TRBV23-1 is known as an ORF, though its function is uncertain. V was pared by 3 bases and J by 5 bases, with 13 bases between. CDR3 length: 14 residues. The CDR3 reads CASSQIPRGETQYF. CDR3 in DNA: TGCGCCAGCAGTCAGATCCCACGGGGGGAGACCCAGTACTTC.

This clone occurred a few times. The chain employs TRBV18 and TRBJ2-7, with D maybe TRBD2 (6 bases). Per the germline V gene, CDR1 is KGHSH and CDR2 is LQKENI. The CDR3 runs to 14 residues. V dropped 2 bases and J dropped 6 bases, with 14 bases sitting between them. The DNA of the CDR3 is TGTGCCAGCTCACCAGCGGGACCTCCTACCGAGCAGTACTTC. Translated: CASSPAGPPTEQYF.

The V gene is TRBV15, the J gene TRBJ2-7; D is uncertain. Germline-derived CDR1 and CDR2 are LNHNV and YYDKDF (reference sequence). V lost 5 bases and J 1 base, leaving 15 bases between the germline ends. The CDR3 length is 15 residues. The CDR3 region is CATSYYLGQSYEQYF. CDR3 DNA: TGTGCCACCAGCTATTATCTGGGCCAATCCTACGAGCAGTACTTC.

V is TRBV28 and J is TRBJ2-3, with 8 bases that match TRBD1. CDR3 length equals 18 residues. Trimming at V came to 6 bases and at J to 0 bases, leaving 14 bases not matched to a gene. Germline CDR1 and CDR2: MDHEN and SYDVKM. The CDR3 protein is CASSRTGNWVRSTDTQYF. DNA of the CDR3: TGTGCCAGCAGCAGGACAGGGAATTGGGTGCGGAGCACAGATACGCAGTATTTT.

This sequence joins TRBV28 and TRBJ2-1, with TRBD2 as a possible D gene (6 bases). V was trimmed by 5 bases and J by 3 bases, leaving 14 bases between them. Germline V gene sequence: CDR1 MDHEN, CDR2 SYDVKM. This CDR3 has 15 amino acids. The CDR3, as DNA: TGTGCCAGCAGTAAGTGGGGGGAGTACTACAATGAGCAGTTCTTC. It specifies CASSKWGEYYNEQFF.